This T cell receptor (beta chain) was captured by sequencing in a study of tumor-infiltrating lymphocytes in primary liver carcinoma. Study findings and constraints: Tumor-adjacent and tumor-blood pairs shared a smaller degree of overlap than tumor region pairs.

RNA isolated from unsorted whole blood supplied the blood RNA, with germline DNA also extracted. There are 14 residues in the CDR3. Germline values: CDR1 SGHDT, CDR2 YYEEEE. Trimming removed 6 bases from V and 5 bases from J; junction bases left unmatched: 8. A constant-region primer served to make TCR beta cDNA from approximately 490 ng total RNA. Slightly modified ARM-PCR, run as three nested multiplex PCR rounds, produced the TCR beta libraries. The first two PCR rounds used TRBV1-TRBV30 primers with a Cbeta primer, roughly 10 cycles each. TCRdb called the multiplex PCR reads again in MiXCR, with one record for every CDR3 protein. The sample consists of 310,000 or so distinct CDR3 sequences, 58% of them appearing once. Turning to this clonotype: Its antigen is unidentified.

The sequence came from a woman in her 30s with primary liver carcinoma and hepatitis B virus infection. The material sequenced was peripheral blood. The rearrangement links TRBV5-6 to TRBJ1-5; 7 bases are a match to TRBD1. The CDR3 region is CASNSGQADQPQHF. As DNA, the CDR3 is TGTGCCAGCAACTCTGGACAGGCGGATCAGCCCCAGCATTTT.